The rows below give T cell receptor beta chains drawn from one sample of a study of OX40 agonist ivuxolimab in advanced cancers. Assay used: immunoSEQ multiplex PCR; TCRdb lists only in-frame clones, some missing. The sample lists 80,000 or so clones, roughly 84% occurring once. Here the sequenced sample was CD4+ or CD8+ T cells sorted from blood, taken in a trial of the OX40 agonist ivuxolimab. These receptor sequences come from an adult with an advanced solid tumor such as melanoma, head and neck, liver or kidney cancer. Both conserved end residues are part of each CDR3. D genes are given only for firm matches. Size values are once, few and many counts, or a class for expanded clones, and some rows have none.

NA,TRBJ2-2,TRBV6-6,16,once,CASLKTGFMFAGELFF
TRBD1,TRBJ1-4,TRBV27,16,NA,CASSLSTFWDSKKLFF
TRBD1,TRBJ1-1,TRBV6-5,14,NA,CASRRGQSDTEAFF
NA,TRBJ2-7,TRBV2,14,NA,CASSGVHPAGEQYF
NA,TRBJ2-1,TRBV11-3,17,NA,CASSLGGGRAPYNEQFF
NA,TRBJ1-6,TRBV10-1,14,NA,CASSELRGNSPLHF
TRBD1,TRBJ1-2,TRBV12-5,12,NA,CASGTGGRGYTF
NA,TRBJ2-5,TRBV27,14,NA,CASSWRGRFETQYF
NA,TRBJ1-1,TRBV14,14,NA,CASSLAGMNTEAFF
NA,TRBJ1-5,TRBV28,14,few,CASSLWAGSQPQHF
NA,TRBJ1-2,TRBV28,14,NA,CASSFGQSLYGYTF
TRBD1,TRBJ1-1,TRBV25-1,14,few,CASSETGARTEAFF
NA,TRBJ2-3,TRBV7-2,12,NA,CASSVNTDTQYF
NA,TRBJ2-1,TRBV28,14,many,CASSFRLGSNEQFF
TRBD1,TRBJ2-7,TRBV7-8,15,once,CASSLGQGIRHEQYF
TRBD1,TRBJ1-2,TRBV5-5,15,NA,CASSLTTGVSSGYTF
NA,TRBJ1-2,TRBV30,14,few,CAWNLQGETYGYTF
NA,TRBJ2-7,TRBV19,15,NA,CATSRGVGVGGEQYF
TRBD2,TRBJ2-5,TRBV5-5,15,few,CASRLGLGVQETQYF
TRBD1,TRBJ2-2,TRBV18,16,NA,CASSRRQGSNTGELFF
TRBD1,TRBJ2-2,TRBV9,16,NA,CASKGAGGVKTGELFF
NA,TRBJ2-7,TRBV7-3,14,NA,CASSLTRGSYEQYF
TRBD1,TRBJ1-2,TRBV7-8,16,NA,CASSLEGQVFRSGYTF
NA,TRBJ1-5,TRBV19,12,NA,CGSRDSNQPQHF
TRBD2,TRBJ2-7,TRBV18,16,NA,CASSPTSGIRSYEQYF
TRBD1,TRBJ2-3,TRBV11-3,13,NA,CASSQTGGSTQYF
TRBD1,TRBJ1-2,TRBV2,15,NA,CASSVGDSLFYGYTF
NA,TRBJ2-3,TRBV27,12,NA,CASRTSTDTQYF
NA,TRBJ1-4,TRBV4-3,15,once,CASSQDPEPYEKLFF
NA,TRBJ1-4,TRBV2,15,NA,CASRHGGLGNEKLFF
NA,TRBJ2-5,TRBV10-3,14,NA,CAISGKGGEETQYF
TRBD1,TRBJ1-2,TRBV5-1,15,NA,CASSSSGTGSKGYTF
TRBD1,TRBJ1-1,TRBV11-2,14,few,CASSHRGFNTEAFF
NA,TRBJ2-5,TRBV7-8,15,NA,CASSPGDIEQETQYF
NA,TRBJ1-4,TRBV19,12,NA,CASSRVNEKLFF
NA,TRBJ2-7,TRBV7-8,15,NA,CASSPNTRRPYEQYF
TRBD1,TRBJ2-7,TRBV7-6,15,NA,CASSLYGTGSYEQYF
NA,TRBJ1-5,TRBV2,15,NA,CASHETGLGNQPQHF
NA,TRBJ1-5,TRBV11-2,15,NA,CASSLQGPGNQPQHF
NA,TRBJ2-5,TRBV9,12,NA,CASRGTQETQYF
TRBD1,TRBJ2-3,TRBV2,16,NA,CASSEVGTGTRDTQYF